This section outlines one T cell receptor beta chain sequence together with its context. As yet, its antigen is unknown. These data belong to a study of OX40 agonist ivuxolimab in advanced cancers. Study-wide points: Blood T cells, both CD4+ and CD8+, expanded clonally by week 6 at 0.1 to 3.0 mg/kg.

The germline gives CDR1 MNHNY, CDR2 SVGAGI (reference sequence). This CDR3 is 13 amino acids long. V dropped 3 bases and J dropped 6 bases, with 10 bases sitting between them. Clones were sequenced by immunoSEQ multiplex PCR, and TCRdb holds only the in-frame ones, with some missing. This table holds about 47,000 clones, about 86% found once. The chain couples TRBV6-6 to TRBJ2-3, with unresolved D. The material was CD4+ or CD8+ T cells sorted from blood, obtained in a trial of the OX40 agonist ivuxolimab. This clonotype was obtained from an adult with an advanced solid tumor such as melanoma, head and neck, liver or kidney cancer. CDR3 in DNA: TGTGCCAGCAGTTATCAGCAAACGGATACGCAGTATTTT. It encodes CASSYQQTDTQYF.